The source of this TCR beta chain is a study of T cells after yellow fever vaccination. This clonotype was recorded a few times. Germline CDR1 is ENHRY and CDR2 is SYGVKD. The CDR3 is 13 residues long. Trimming shortened V by 10 bases and J by 8 bases, and 20 bases separated the two germline ends. In making TCR cDNA, 5'RACE template switching added a universal primer site and UMIs to it. TCRdb re-derived calls from the 5' RACE reads in MiXCR, one entry per CDR3 protein. The table shows hundreds of thousands of distinct CDR3 sequences, with roughly an eighth occurring only once. V gene TRBV10-3 combines with J gene TRBJ1-2; TRBD1 is a possible D gene (5 bases). The TCR originated in a man aged 25-45 years who received the YFV17D yellow fever vaccine. The material sequenced was PBMCs, taken on the day of the yellow fever booster vaccination. CDR3 nucleotides: TGTGCCACCGTGGCTCAGGGTTTGTCGGGCTACACCTTC. Protein: CATVAQGLSGYTF.